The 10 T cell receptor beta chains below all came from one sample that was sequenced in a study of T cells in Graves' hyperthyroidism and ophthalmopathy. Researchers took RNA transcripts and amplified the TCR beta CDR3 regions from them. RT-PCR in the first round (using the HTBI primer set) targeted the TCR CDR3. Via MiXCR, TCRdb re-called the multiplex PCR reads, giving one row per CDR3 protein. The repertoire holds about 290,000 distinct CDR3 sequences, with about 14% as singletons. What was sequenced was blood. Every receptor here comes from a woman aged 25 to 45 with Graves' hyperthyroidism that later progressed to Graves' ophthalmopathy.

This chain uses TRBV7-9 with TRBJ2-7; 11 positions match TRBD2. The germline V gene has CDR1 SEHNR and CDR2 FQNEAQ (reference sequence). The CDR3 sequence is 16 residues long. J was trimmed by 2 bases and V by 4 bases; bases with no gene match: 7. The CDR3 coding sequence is TGTGCCAGCAGCTCAGAACCGGGACTAGCGGCCTACGAGCAGTACTTC. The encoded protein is CASSSEPGLAAYEQYF.

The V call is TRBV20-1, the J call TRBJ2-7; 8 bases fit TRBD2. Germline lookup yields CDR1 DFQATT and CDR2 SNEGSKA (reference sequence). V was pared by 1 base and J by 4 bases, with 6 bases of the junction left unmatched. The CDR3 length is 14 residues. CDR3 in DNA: TGCAGTGCTAGAGGCCCGACTAGCGTTTACGAGCAGTACTTC. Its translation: CSARGPTSVYEQYF.

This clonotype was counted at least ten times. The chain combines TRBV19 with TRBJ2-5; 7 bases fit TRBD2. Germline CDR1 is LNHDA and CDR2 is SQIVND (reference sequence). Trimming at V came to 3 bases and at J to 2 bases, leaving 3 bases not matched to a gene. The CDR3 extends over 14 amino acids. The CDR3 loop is CASSIASGQETQYF. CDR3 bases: TGTGCCAGTAGTATCGCTAGCGGACAAGAGACCCAGTACTTC.

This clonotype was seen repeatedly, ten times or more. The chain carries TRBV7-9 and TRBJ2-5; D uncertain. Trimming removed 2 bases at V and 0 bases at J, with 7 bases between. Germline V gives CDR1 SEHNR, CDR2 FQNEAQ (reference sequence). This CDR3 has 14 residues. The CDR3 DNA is TGTGCCAGCAGCTTACTCGAGAACCAAGAGACCCAGTACTTC. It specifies CASSLLENQETQYF.

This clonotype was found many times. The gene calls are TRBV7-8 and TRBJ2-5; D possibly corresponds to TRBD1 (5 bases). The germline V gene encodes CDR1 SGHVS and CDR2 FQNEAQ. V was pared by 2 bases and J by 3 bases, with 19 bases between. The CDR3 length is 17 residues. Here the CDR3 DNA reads TGTGCCAGCAGCTTACCGAGGAATTTTGGGGCCGAAGAGACCCAGTACTTC. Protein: CASSLPRNFGAEETQYF.

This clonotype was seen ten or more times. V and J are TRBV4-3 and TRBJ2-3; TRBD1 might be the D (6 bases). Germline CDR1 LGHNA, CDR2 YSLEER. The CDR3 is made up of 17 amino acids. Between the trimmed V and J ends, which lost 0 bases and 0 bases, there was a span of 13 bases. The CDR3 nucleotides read TGCGCCAGCAGCCAAGAGACAGGAGGCGGAAGCACAGATACGCAGTATTTT. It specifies CASSQETGGGSTDTQYF.

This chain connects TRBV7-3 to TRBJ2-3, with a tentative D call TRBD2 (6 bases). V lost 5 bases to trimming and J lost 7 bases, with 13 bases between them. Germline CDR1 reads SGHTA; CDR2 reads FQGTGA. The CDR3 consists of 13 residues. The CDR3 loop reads CASSPPGANTQYF. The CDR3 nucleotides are TGTGCCAGCAGCCCCCCGGGAGCTAATACGCAGTATTTT.

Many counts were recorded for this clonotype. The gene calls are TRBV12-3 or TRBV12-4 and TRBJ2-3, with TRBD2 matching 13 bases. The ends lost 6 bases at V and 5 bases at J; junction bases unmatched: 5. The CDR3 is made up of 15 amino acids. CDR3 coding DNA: TGTGCCAGCAGCGGACTAGCGGGAGTCGGAGATACGCAGTATTTT. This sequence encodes CASSGLAGVGDTQYF.

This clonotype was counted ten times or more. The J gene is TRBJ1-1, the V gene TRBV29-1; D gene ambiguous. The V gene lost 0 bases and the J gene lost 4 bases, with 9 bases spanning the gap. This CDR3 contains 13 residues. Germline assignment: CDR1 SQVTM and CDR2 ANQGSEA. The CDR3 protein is CSVEEEVPTEAFF. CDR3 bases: TGCAGCGTTGAAGAGGAGGTCCCCACTGAAGCTTTCTTT.

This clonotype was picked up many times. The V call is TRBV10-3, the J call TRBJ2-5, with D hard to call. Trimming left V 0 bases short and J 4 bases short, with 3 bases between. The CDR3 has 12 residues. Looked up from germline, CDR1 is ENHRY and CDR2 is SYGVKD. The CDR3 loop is CAISESGETQYF. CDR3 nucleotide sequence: TGTGCCATCAGTGAGTCGGGAGAGACCCAGTACTTC.